This T cell receptor (beta chain) was identified in a study of cytomegalovirus exposure and HLA in healthy donors. CDR3 length: 16 amino acids. With 4 bases removed from V and 6 bases from J, the gap between germline ends came to 21 bases. CDR1 and CDR2 from the germline V gene are SGHDN and FVKESK. PCR used 60 Vbeta primers and 13 Jbeta primers. Sequenced by immunoSEQ multiplex PCR; TCRdb stores in-frame clones only, minus some. The sample comprises under 55,000 clones, approximately 70% of which are singletons, and 3% rests with the top ten. The genes are TRBV14 and TRBJ1-1; no clear D gene. This receptor was obtained from a man younger than 35 in good health and CMV-seronegative. Sequences were obtained from PBMCs. The chain's CDR3 is CASSPMLDYLRPEAFF. In DNA, the CDR3 is TGTGCCAGCAGCCCCATGCTGGACTACTTGCGGCCTGAAGCTTTCTTT.